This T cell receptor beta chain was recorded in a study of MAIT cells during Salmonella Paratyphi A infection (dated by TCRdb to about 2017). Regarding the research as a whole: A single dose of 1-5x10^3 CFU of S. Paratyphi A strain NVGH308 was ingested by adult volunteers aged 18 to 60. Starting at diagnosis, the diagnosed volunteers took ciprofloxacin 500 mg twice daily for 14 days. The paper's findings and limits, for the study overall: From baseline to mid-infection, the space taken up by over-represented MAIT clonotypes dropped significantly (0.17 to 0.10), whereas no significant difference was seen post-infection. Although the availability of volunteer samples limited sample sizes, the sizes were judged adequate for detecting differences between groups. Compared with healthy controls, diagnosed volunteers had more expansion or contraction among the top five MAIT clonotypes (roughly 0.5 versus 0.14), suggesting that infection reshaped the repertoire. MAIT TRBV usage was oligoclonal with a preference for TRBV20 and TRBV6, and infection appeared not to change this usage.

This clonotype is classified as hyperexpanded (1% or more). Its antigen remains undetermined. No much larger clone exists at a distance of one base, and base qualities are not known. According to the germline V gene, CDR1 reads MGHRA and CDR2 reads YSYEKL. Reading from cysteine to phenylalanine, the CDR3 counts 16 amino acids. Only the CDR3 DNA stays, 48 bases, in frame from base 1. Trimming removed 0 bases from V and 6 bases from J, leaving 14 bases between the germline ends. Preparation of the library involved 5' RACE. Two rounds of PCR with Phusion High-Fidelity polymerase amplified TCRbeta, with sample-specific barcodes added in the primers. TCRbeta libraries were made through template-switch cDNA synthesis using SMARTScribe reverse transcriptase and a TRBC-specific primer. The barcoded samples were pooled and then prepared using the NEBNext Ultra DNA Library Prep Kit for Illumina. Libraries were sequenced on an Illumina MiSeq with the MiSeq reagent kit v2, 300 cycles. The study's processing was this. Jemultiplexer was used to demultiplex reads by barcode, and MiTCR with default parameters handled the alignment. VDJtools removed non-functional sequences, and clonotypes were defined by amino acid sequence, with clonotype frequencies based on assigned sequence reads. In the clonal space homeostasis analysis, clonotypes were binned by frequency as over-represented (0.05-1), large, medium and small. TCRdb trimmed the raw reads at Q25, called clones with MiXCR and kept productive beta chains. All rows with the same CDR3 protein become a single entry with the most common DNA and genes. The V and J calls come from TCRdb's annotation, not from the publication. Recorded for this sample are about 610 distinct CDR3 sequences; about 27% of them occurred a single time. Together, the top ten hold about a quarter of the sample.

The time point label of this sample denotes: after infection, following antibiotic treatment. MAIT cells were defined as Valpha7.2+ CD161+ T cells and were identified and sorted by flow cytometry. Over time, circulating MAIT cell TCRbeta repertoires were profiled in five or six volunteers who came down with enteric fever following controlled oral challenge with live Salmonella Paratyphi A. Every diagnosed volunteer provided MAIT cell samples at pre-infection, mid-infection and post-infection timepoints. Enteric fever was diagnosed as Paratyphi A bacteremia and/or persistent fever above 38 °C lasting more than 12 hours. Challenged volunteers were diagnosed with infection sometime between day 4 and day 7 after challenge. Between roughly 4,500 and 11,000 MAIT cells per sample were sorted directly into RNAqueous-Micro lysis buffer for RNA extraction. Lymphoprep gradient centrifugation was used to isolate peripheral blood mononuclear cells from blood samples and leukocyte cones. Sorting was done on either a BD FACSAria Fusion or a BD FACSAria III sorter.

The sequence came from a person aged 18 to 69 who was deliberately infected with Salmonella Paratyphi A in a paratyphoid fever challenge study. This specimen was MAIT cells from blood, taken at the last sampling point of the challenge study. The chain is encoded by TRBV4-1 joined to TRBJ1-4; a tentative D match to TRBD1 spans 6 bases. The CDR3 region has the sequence CASSQDRGKGHEKLFF. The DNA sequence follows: TGCGCCAGCAGCCAAGATAGGGGGAAAGGCCATGAAAAACTGTTTTTT.